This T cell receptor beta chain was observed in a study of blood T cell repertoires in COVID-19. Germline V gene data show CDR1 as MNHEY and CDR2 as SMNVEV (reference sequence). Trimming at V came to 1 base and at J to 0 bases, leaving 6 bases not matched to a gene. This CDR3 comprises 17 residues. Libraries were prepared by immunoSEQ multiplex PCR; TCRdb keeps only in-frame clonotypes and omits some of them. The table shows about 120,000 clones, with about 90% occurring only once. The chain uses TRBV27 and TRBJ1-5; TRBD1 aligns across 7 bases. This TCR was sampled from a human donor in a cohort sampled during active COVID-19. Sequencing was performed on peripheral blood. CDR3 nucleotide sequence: TGTGCCAGCAGTTTATACGGGACAGAGAATAGCAATCAGCCCCAGCATTTT. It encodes CASSLYGTENSNQPQHF.